This TCR beta chain comes out of a study of identifying expanded T cells in peripheral blood. Study-wide points: Roughly 1.1 clones differed between technical replicates, versus around 15 and 18 over time. Approximately 2-week clone count variance significantly increased as total template count grew.

Profiled with immunoSEQ multiplex PCR; TCRdb holds only in-frame clones, not every one. The table includes 110,000 or so clones, about 88% detected once. Worth noting for this clone: Its target is not known.

This CDR3 comprises 14 residues. The germline gives CDR1 KGHSH, CDR2 LQKENI. J lost 7 bases, V lost 7 bases, and 8 bases had no gene match. During the collection period, no donor immune events like infections were recorded. This receptor was identified in a person between 18 and 70 years old in good health. Sequencing was done on a sample of blood. V usage is TRBV18 and J usage is TRBJ2-1, with 9 bases aligning to TRBD1. CDR3 region: CASCRDRVFNEQFF. The CDR3 DNA sequence: TGTGCCAGCTGTCGGGACAGGGTATTTAATGAGCAGTTCTTC.